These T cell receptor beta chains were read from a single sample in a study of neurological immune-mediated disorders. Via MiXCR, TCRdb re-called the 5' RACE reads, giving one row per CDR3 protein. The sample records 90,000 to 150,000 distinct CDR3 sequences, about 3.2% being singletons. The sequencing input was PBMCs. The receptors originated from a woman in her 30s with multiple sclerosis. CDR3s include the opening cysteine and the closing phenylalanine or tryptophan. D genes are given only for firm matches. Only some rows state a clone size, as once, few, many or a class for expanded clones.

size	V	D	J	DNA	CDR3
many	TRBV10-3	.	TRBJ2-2	TGTGCCATCAGTTTAGTACCGGGACAAGACGGAGGCACCGGGGAGCTGTTTTTT	CAISLVPGQDGGTGELFF
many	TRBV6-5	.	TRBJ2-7	TGTGCCAGCAGTTACTCGGACGGGTCCTACGAGCAGTACTTC	CASSYSDGSYEQYF
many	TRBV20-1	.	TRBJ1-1	TGCAGTGCTAGACGGACGAACACTGAAGCTTTCTTT	CSARRTNTEAFF
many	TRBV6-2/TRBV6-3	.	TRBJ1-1	TGTGCCAGCAGCGGGTACGCAGTAAGGGAAACTGAAGCTTTCTTT	CASSGYAVRETEAFF
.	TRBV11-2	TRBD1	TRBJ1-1	TGTGCCAGCAGCATACCGGGACAGAGATTTGAAGCTTTCTTT	CASSIPGQRFEAFF
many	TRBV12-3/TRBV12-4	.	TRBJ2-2	TGTGCCAGCAGTTTAATTAGAACCGGGGAGCTGTTTTTT	CASSLIRTGELFF
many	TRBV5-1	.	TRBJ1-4	TGCGCCAGCAGCTCAGTGTTGGGGGAAAAACTGTTTTTT	CASSSVLGEKLFF
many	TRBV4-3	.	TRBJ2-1	TGCGCCAGCAGCCAAGCAGGAGGCAATGAGCAGTTCTTC	CASSQAGGNEQFF
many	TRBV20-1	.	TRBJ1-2	TGCAGTGCTAGAGATCCGGGGTTCGGGGCAGCCCTCGGCTATGGCTACACCTTC	CSARDPGFGAALGYGYTF
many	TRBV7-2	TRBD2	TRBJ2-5	TGTGCCAGCAGCTTAGGGACTAGCAGGCCCCAAGAGACCCAGTACTTC	CASSLGTSRPQETQYF
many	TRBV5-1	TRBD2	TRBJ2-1	TGCGCCAGCAGCGGAGGCGGGGGAGTTAATGAGCAGTTCTTC	CASSGGGGVNEQFF
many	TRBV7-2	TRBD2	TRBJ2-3	TGTGCCAGCAGCTTTAGCGGGAGGAATACAGATACGCAGTATTTT	CASSFSGRNTDTQYF
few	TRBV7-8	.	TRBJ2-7	TGTGCCAGCAGCTCGACGGCTAGACAAGTACCAACCTACGAGCAGTACTTC	CASSSTARQVPTYEQYF